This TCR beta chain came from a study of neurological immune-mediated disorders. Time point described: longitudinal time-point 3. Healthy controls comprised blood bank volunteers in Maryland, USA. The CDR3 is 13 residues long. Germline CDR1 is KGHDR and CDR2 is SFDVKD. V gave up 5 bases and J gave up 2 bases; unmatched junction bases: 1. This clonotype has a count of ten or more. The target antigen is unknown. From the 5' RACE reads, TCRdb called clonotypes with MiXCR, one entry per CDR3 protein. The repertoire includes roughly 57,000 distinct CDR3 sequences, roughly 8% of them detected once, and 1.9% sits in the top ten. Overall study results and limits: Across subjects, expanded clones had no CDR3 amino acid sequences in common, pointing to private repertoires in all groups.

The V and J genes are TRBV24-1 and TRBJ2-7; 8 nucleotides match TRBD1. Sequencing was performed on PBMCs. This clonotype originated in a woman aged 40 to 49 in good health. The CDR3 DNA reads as TGTGCCACCAGTGCAGGGGGCACCTACGAGCAGTACTTC. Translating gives CATSAGGTYEQYF.